What follows are 27 T cell receptor beta chains derived from one specimen sequenced in a study of shared clonotypes between healthy human individuals. Profiled with immunoSEQ multiplex PCR; TCRdb holds only in-frame clones, not every one. The table has some 1,600,000 clones, approximately 98% seen once. The sample comprised naive CD4+ T cells sorted from blood. Subset: CD45RA+ positively selected. The receptors were gathered from a man aged 25 to 40 in good health.

CDR3 DNA sequence: TGTGCCAGCTCACCCCTCGCCGGGAACCAACACACAGATACGCAGTATTTT. Translated, it gives CASSPLAGNQHTDTQYF. The chain uses TRBV18 and TRBJ2-3; maybe TRBD2 (5 bases). This CDR3 contains 17 residues. V shed 3 bases and J shed 2 bases, with 18 bases lying between them. Germline V CDR1 and CDR2: KGHSH, LQKENI.

A remark on this clone: In the same sample, other DNA sequences code for this CDR3. V and J are TRBV18 and TRBJ2-7; no clear D gene. Germline CDR1 reads KGHSH; CDR2 reads LQKENI. The CDR3 runs to 13 residues. Trimming removed 2 bases from V and 0 bases from J, with 5 bases in between. CDR3 sequence reads: CASSPGFSYEQYF. CDR3 nucleotides: TGTGCCAGCTCACCAGGTTTCTCCTACGAGCAGTACTTC. The whole variable domain, remainder taken from reference TRBV18 and TRBJ2-7, is NAGVMQNPRHLVRRRGQEARLRCSPMKGHSHVYWYRQLPEEGLKFMVYLQKENIIDESGMPKERFSAEFPKEGPSILRIQQVVRGDSAAYFCASSPGFSYEQYFGPGTRLTVT.

The chain combines TRBV7-6 with TRBJ2-3, with D unresolved. This CDR3 is built from 14 residues. The germline V gene encodes CDR1 SGHVS and CDR2 FNYEAQ. V was shortened by 3 bases and J by 5 bases, with 12 bases between the two germline ends. The DNA for the CDR3 is TGTGCCAGCAGCTTGGCGGCTACCTTAGATACGCAGTATTTT. Its translation: CASSLAATLDTQYF.

The chain links TRBV25-1 to TRBJ2-3, with TRBD1 matching over 9 bases. The CDR3 is 15 residues long. CDR1 is MGHDK, CDR2 SYGVNS, per germline. The trim removed 1 base at V and 3 bases at J, leaving 2 bases unmatched. The CDR3 DNA follows: TGTGCCAGCAGTGAATGGGGACAGGGAACAGATACGCAGTATTTT. This encodes CASSEWGQGTDTQYF.

The chain joins TRBV19 to TRBJ2-5; D gene uncertain. Trimming stripped 3 bases from V and 5 bases from J, with 13 bases between. This CDR3 is built from 14 residues. From germline, CDR1 is LNHDA and CDR2 SQIVND (reference sequence). Here the CDR3 reads CASSIVGSEETQYF. The CDR3 DNA reads as TGTGCCAGTAGTATCGTCGGCAGTGAGGAGACCCAGTACTTC.

The chain carries TRBV6-5 and TRBJ2-5; 13 bases agree with TRBD2. V was pared by 6 bases and J by 5 bases, with 6 bases of the junction left unmatched. The CDR3 runs to 15 residues. Germline CDR1 reads MNHEY; CDR2 reads SVGAGI. The CDR3 sequence is CASSPRLAGGETQYF. In nucleotides, the CDR3 is TGTGCCAGCAGCCCCAGACTAGCGGGAGGTGAGACCCAGTACTTC.

The rearrangement joins TRBV6-1 to TRBJ2-1, with D perhaps matching TRBD1 (6 bases). Germline values: CDR1 MNHNS, CDR2 SASEGT. CDR3 size: 15 residues. Trimming removed 6 bases at V and 2 bases at J, with 14 bases between. The CDR3 sequence is CASSAGTTTYNEQFF. For the CDR3, the DNA is TGTGCCAGCAGCGCCGGGACAACCACCTACAATGAGCAGTTCTTC.

Comments on this clone: Distinct nucleotide sequences in the sample also encode this CDR3. The rearrangement links TRBV5-1 to TRBJ2-5, with D perhaps matching TRBD1 (5 bases). CDR3 length equals 14 residues. V was trimmed by 1 base and J by 0 bases, leaving 7 bases between them. Germline V gene lookup returns CDR1 SGHRS and CDR2 YFSETQ. The CDR3 sequence is CASSLSGYQETQYF. CDR3 sequence (DNA): TGCGCCAGCAGCTTGTCAGGGTACCAAGAGACCCAGTACTTC.

The chain links TRBV4-1 to TRBJ1-5; no definite D call. CDR3 length equals 15 residues. V gave up 0 bases and J gave up 7 bases, with 13 bases separating them. Germline V gives CDR1 MGHRA, CDR2 YSYEKL. The CDR3 sequence: CASSQDTEVRQPQHF. CDR3 sequence (DNA): TGCGCCAGCAGCCAAGATACGGAGGTTCGGCAGCCCCAGCATTTT.

The CDR3: CASSPTRGNTEAFF. The DNA of the CDR3 is TGTGCCAGCTCACCGACAAGAGGGAACACTGAAGCTTTCTTT. J is TRBJ1-1 and V is TRBV18; D uncertain. V gave up 3 bases and J gave up 1 base, with 9 bases separating them. Germline CDR1 and CDR2: KGHSH and LQKENI. There are 14 residues in the CDR3.

The chain recombines TRBV6-1 with TRBJ1-5, with unresolved D. Germline loops: CDR1 MNHNS, CDR2 SASEGT. V shed 3 bases and J shed 4 bases, with 7 bases lying between them. The CDR3 extends over 13 amino acids. The CDR3 DNA sequence: TGTGCCAGCAGTGATTCCGGGAATCAGCCCCAGCATTTT. Translation: CASSDSGNQPQHF.

This clone was found once. The chain uses TRBV4-2 and TRBJ1-4; 8 bases are shared with TRBD1. Trimming removed 3 bases from V and 6 bases from J; junction bases left unmatched: 12. The CDR3 runs 17 residues. Germline loops: CDR1 LGHNA, CDR2 YNFKEQ. For the CDR3, the DNA is TGTGCCAGCAGCCATCAAACAGGGGGAGTGAGTGATGAAAAACTGTTTTTT. Translating gives CASSHQTGGVSDEKLFF.

The genes are TRBV5-1 and TRBJ2-1; 8 bases are a match to TRBD1. Germline values: CDR1 SGHRS, CDR2 YFSETQ. Trimming cost V 3 bases and J 2 bases; bases outside gene matches: 10. This CDR3 has 17 residues. CDR3 region: CASSSLRRTGTYNEQFF. The CDR3, as DNA: TGCGCCAGCAGCTCCTTGCGGAGGACAGGGACCTACAATGAGCAGTTCTTC.

The CDR3 sequence: CASRPGQGATNEKLFF. The CDR3 DNA sequence: TGTGCCAGCAGGCCCGGACAGGGGGCGACTAATGAAAAACTGTTTTTT. The J gene is TRBJ1-4, the V gene TRBV7-8; 11 bases agree with TRBD1. The ends lost 6 bases at V and 2 bases at J; junction bases unmatched: 5. The CDR3 runs to 16 residues. Germline V gene sequence: CDR1 SGHVS, CDR2 FQNEAQ.

The chain has TRBV5-6 and TRBJ1-1; D unresolved. This CDR3 spans 13 amino acids. CDR1 is SGHDT and CDR2 is YYEEEE in the germline V gene. Trimming stripped 1 base from V and 6 bases from J, with 10 bases between. As DNA, the CDR3 is TGTGCCAGCAGCTTGACGGTCGGAGCTGAAGCTTTCTTT. This translates into CASSLTVGAEAFF.

A note on this clone: The same CDR3 arises from other DNA sequences in this sample as well. This chain uses TRBV9 with TRBJ2-7; no definite D call. Deletions cut 2 bases from V and 6 bases from J, with 12 bases between. Looked up from germline, CDR1 is SGDLS and CDR2 is YYNGEE. CDR3 length: 13 amino acids. The CDR3 nucleotides are TGTGCCAGCAGCGTCGGGCGCGGCGGCGAGCAGTACTTC. Translating gives CASSVGRGGEQYF.

The chain joins TRBV5-1 to TRBJ2-1; D might be TRBD2 (6 bases). Per the germline V gene, CDR1 is SGHRS and CDR2 is YFSETQ. The CDR3 loop spans 14 amino acids. V shed 7 bases and J shed 6 bases, with 17 bases lying between them. This CDR3 reads CASGVDGDFNEQFF. Written as DNA, the CDR3 is TGCGCCAGCGGGGTAGACGGGGACTTCAATGAGCAGTTCTTC.

The genes are TRBV5-1 and TRBJ2-6; no clear D. The V and J ends lost 1 base and 0 bases respectively, with 8 bases between them. Per the germline V gene, CDR1 is SGHRS and CDR2 is YFSETQ. This CDR3 has 16 amino acids. CDR3 in amino acids: CASSLQPISGANVLTF. The CDR3 DNA sequence: TGCGCCAGCAGCTTGCAACCGATCTCTGGGGCCAACGTCCTGACTTTC.

The CDR3 DNA is TGTGCCAGCACCGAGGAACCCTTAAAGTCGGTAAGCGAGCAGTACTTC. Protein sequence: CASTEEPLKSVSEQYF. The chain has TRBV9 and TRBJ2-7; no reliable D call. Germline loops: CDR1 SGDLS, CDR2 YYNGEE. Trimming shortened V by 6 bases and J by 6 bases, and 25 bases separated the two germline ends. CDR3 length: 16 residues.

The V gene is TRBV7-3, the J gene TRBJ2-2; no firm D call. The CDR3 has 16 amino acids. Germline values: CDR1 SGHTA, CDR2 FQGTGA. Deletions cut 0 bases from V and 0 bases from J, with 8 bases between. The CDR3 DNA is TGTGCCAGCAGCTTAACGCCCAGCCCGAACACCGGGGAGCTGTTTTTT. Translated: CASSLTPSPNTGELFF.

V gene TRBV7-2 combines with J gene TRBJ2-5; tentative D call: TRBD1 (5 bases). Germline V CDR1 and CDR2: SGHTA, FQGNSA. V lost 5 bases and J 4 bases, leaving 11 bases between the germline ends. CDR3 size: 13 residues. CDR3: CASSLQGPETQYF. Here the CDR3 DNA reads TGTGCCAGCAGCCTCCAGGGCCCAGAGACCCAGTACTTC.

This sequence joins TRBV18 and TRBJ2-1; 7 positions agree with TRBD2. J gave up 2 bases and V 3 bases, and 10 bases lay outside the gene matches. The germline V gene has CDR1 KGHSH and CDR2 LQKENI. This CDR3 is 17 amino acids long. The CDR3 nucleotides are TGTGCCAGCTCACCGATTACAGCGGGACTCACCTACAATGAGCAGTTCTTC. It yields the protein CASSPITAGLTYNEQFF.

In this sample, this clone turned up once. The V and J genes are TRBV5-4 and TRBJ1-2; possibly TRBD1 for D (6 bases). Germline-derived CDR1 and CDR2 are SGHNT and YYREEE (reference sequence). The CDR3 extends over 13 amino acids. V lost 4 bases and J 6 bases, leaving 13 bases between the germline ends. The CDR3: CASSTRTADGYTF. DNA of the CDR3: TGTGCCAGCAGCACGCGGACAGCTGATGGCTACACCTTC.

The chain recombines TRBV28 with TRBJ2-7; D ambiguous. Germline CDR1 is MDHEN and CDR2 is SYDVKM. The V and J ends lost 2 bases and 4 bases respectively, with 18 bases between them. The CDR3 has 16 amino acids. CDR3 bases: TGTGCCAGCAGTTTAAACACCCGGCTGGCAAAATACGAGCAGTACTTC. Amino acid sequence: CASSLNTRLAKYEQYF.

V gene TRBV11-2 combines with J gene TRBJ2-1; 8 bases map to TRBD2. The CDR3 is 12 residues long. Germline CDR1 reads SGHAT; CDR2 reads FQNNGV. The V and J ends lost 5 bases and 12 bases, in that order; junction bases with no gene match: 6. The DNA for the CDR3 is TGTGCCAGCAGCCGGACTAGCCCCGGGCAGTTCTTC. Its protein product is CASSRTSPGQFF.

The rearrangement uses TRBV18 and TRBJ2-4; 8 positions agree with TRBD2. Looked up from germline, CDR1 is KGHSH and CDR2 is LQKENI. This CDR3 is 18 amino acids long. J was trimmed by 1 base and V by 3 bases; bases with no gene match: 11. The CDR3 here is CASSPLPGRAGAKNIQYF. DNA for the CDR3: TGTGCCAGCTCACCTTTACCCGGGAGGGCCGGGGCCAAAAACATTCAGTACTTC.

The chain combines TRBV9 with TRBJ2-5; 7 nucleotides agree with TRBD1. This CDR3 is built from 15 residues. Germline loops: CDR1 SGDLS, CDR2 YYNGEE. The V gene end was trimmed by 5 bases and the J gene end by 3 bases; junction bases not matched to a gene: 10. Here the CDR3 DNA reads TGTGCCAGCAGTCGGACAGGCTGGGCGGAAGAGACCCAGTACTTC. This gives the protein CASSRTGWAEETQYF. The complete variable domain, with remaining parts taken from reference TRBV9 and TRBJ2-5, reads DSGVTQTPKHLITATGQRVTLRCSPRSGDLSVYWYQQSLDQGLQFLIQYYNGEERAKGNILERFSAQQFPDLHSELNLSSLELGDSALYFCASSRTGWAEETQYFGPGTRLLVL.